This T cell receptor beta chain was profiled in a study of blood T cell repertoires in COVID-19. Generated by immunoSEQ multiplex PCR, the TCRdb table keeps only in-frame clones and is missing some. The sample includes about 58,000 clones, more than 80% of them seen just once. The CDR3 is 17 amino acids. Trimming pared 4 bases from V and 2 bases from J, leaving 21 bases between. Germline V CDR1 and CDR2: SGHNT, YENEEA. The source of this sequence is a man aged 60 to 69 with acute or convalescent COVID-19. V is TRBV11-3 and J is TRBJ2-7, with D perhaps matching TRBD1 (5 bases). The sequencing input was peripheral blood. CDR3 residues: CASSSIGAGKSPYEQYF. The CDR3 nucleotides are TGTGCCAGCAGCTCAATAGGTGCAGGGAAGTCACCCTACGAGCAGTACTTC.